This T cell receptor beta chain was obtained from a study of blood T cell repertoires in COVID-19. Across the study: COVID-19 samples, acute and convalescent, were from the United States, Italy and Spain. Sample material is recorded as cDNA or gDNA derived from T cells, B-cell-depleted T cells, or PBMCs.

In the original analysis: Reference gene primer amplification gave estimated nucleated cell counts. Only in-frame clones appear in the TCRdb table, and some are missing; sequencing was by immunoSEQ multiplex PCR. V, J and clone size reflect that table, while D and trimming were determined from the DNA. The repertoire holds about 30,000 clones, with approximately 87% as singletons. CDR3 size: 14 residues. The germline V gene has CDR1 KGHSH and CDR2 LQKENI. Trimming took off 2 bases at V and 3 bases at J, with 7 bases between the two ends. Sequences were obtained from peripheral blood. The chain couples TRBV18 to TRBJ1-4, with D hard to call. The receptor's source is a human donor with active COVID-19. The donor label of this sample is uncertain. This CDR3 reads CASSPTAANEKLFF. The CDR3 coding sequence is TGTGCCAGCTCACCAACGGCGGCTAATGAAAAACTGTTTTTT.